This TCR beta chain emerged from a study of cytomegalovirus exposure and HLA in healthy donors (dated by TCRdb to the late 2010s). Broadly, across the study: An earlier analysis of more than 550 of the donors reported about 260 Gb of sequence data and around 100 million unique TCR beta sequences obtained from around 170 million T cells. On average, about 200,000 unique TCR beta nucleotide sequences were sequenced per donor among a few hundred genotyped donors of the cohort, with 15% to 20% of those sequences being non-productive. The T cell repertoires of 666 subjects were profiled by immunosequencing and related to cytomegalovirus serostatus. In a later analysis, previously published TCR beta repertoires from about 670 donors were re-analyzed and high-resolution HLA genotyping was added so that TCR occurrence patterns could be studied. The aim of the study was to test whether cataloging public T cell receptors could identify signatures of past pathogen exposure. A handful of DR-DQ haplotypes were treated as single units for association and clustering because of strong linkage in the cohort. Rather than using new phenotypic data, the later analysis identified candidate immune exposures from TCR beta sequences and from how often those sequences occurred across donors. Every discovery cohort repertoire had been produced on one sequencing platform. Besides the first cohort of under 700 subjects, a separate validation cohort made up of 120 different subjects was used. The study combined high-throughput TCR immunosequencing, statistical association of individual TCRs with disease status, and machine learning to predict cytomegalovirus infection status. Typing coverage varied by locus: about 620-630 donors for A, B, C, DRB1 and DQB1; roughly 500 for DQA1; about 600 for DPA1; 450 to 480 for DPB1. Among the roughly 390 genotyped donors, approximately 76% belonged to the genetic ancestry cluster associated with self-reported Caucasian donors. Both class I and class II loci were covered by HLA typing, at four-digit resolution. Donor age, sex, ethnicity and CMV serostatus were collected together with the repertoire data. An earlier analysis of approximately 640 of the donors applied high-throughput TCR beta sequencing to assess whether each TCR beta V gene segment acted as functional or pseudogenic. An early release covering roughly 600 HLA-typed donors comprised about 300 gigabases of sequencing data and around 80 million unique TCR sequences. A later genetic analysis took genome-wide SNP genotypes for about three fifths of the roughly 670 donors and used that subset as a discovery cohort.

With respect to this clone: Its antigen specificity is not known. There are no base qualities to consult, and no much larger clone falls within one base.

Receptors were amplified or captured by the immunoSEQ multiplex PCR assay. For the multiplex PCR, a mixture combining 60 forward primers for TCR Vbeta segments and 13 reverse primers for TCR Jbeta segments was used. Amplification of the CDR3 region of rearranged TCR beta genes was performed with a multiplex PCR assay on genomic DNA. Amplified TCR beta libraries were sequenced as 87-base-pair reads on the Illumina HiSeq System. The authors' analysis ran thus. A later analysis counted about 82 million unique TCR beta chains across the 650 to 800 repertoires, and roughly 9.9 million of these chains were shared by at least two donors. Raw reads were error-corrected and collapsed into unique sequences with a nearest-neighbor algorithm that merged closely related sequences to remove PCR and sequencing errors. To assign V, D and J gene segments, CDR3 sequences were aligned to IMGT reference sequences. For a sequence to be retained, a match of at least six nucleotides to both a V gene segment and a J gene segment was required. A rearrangement was called productive if the CDR3 had no stop codons and remained in frame with V and J, and every other rearrangement was called non-productive. Following IMGT convention, CDR3 was defined as the stretch from the second conserved V-encoded cysteine up to the conserved J-encoded phenylalanine. Sequences without an unambiguous match to a single V gene segment were excluded from the earlier analysis of over 500 of the donors. An earlier analysis of some 610 of the donors called V segments functional above 56.7% productive rearrangements and segregating when the between-donor standard deviation exceeded 5%. A statistical classification framework was built for diagnosing cytomegalovirus status from the catalog of TCR beta chain sequences. In a later analysis, TCR nucleotide sequences were compared against IMGT/GENE-DB human TR gene sequences so that V and J genes could be assigned. The TCRdist pipeline was used in a later analysis to assign CDR3 sequences and most-parsimonious VDJ recombination scenarios. In a later analysis, each TCR beta chain was defined by its CDR3 amino acid sequence together with its V-gene family, and reads lacking a unique V-gene family were excluded. A later analysis removed roughly 590 highly shared, low-generation-probability nucleotide sequences to deal with suspected cross-contamination and a sequencing artifact. A later analysis calculated a clonal expansion index for each public chain from normalized within-repertoire ranks of inferred template counts. In a later analysis, generation probabilities were computed with a VDJ recombination model fitted to out-of-frame rearrangements, and the resulting probabilities were checked against IGoR. Hypergeometric tests were used in a later analysis to score TCR-TCR, TCR-HLA and TCR-CMV co-occurrence, with a repertoire-size bias correction applied to the TCR pairs. In a later analysis, false discovery rates were estimated by permuting HLA or CMV assignments 20 times. In a later analysis, co-occurring TCRs were grouped using DBSCAN, and TCRdist sequence similarity was added for clustering within HLA-allele-positive subsets. Co-occurrence clustering excluded repertoires with fewer than 30,000 or more than 120,000 public chains, plus five with anomalous nucleotide sharing. This immuneACCESS table, as held by TCRdb, lists in-frame sequences with V and J called but not all clones. Of the missing ones, under half trace to an unresolved V gene in checked studies; the others have no known cause. The V and J calls and the clone size are those of that table, but D and trimming were determined from the DNA. This sample gives under 200,000 clones in total; roughly 13% of them show up just once. Approximately 7.8% of the sample lies in the top ten.

What the authors observed across the whole study: Across donors, most TCR sequences were observed very rarely, whereas some public TCRs were present in many individuals. The only immune exposure information available for the cohort was CMV serostatus. A total of 150 to 200 TCR beta chains were listed by the study as associated with cytomegalovirus. In vitro tests confirmed that a few of the cytomegalovirus-associated TCR beta chains recognize cytomegalovirus antigens. The classifier was reported to diagnose cytomegalovirus status with high specificity and sensitivity in both the original and validation cohorts. The authors suggested that the approach could potentially be generalized to other disease states and immunological phenotypes. Most CMV-associated TCR beta chains appeared to be HLA-restricted in a later analysis, and the HLA associations seemed to be driven largely by CMV exposure. Only TCR beta chains were sequenced in this cohort, and the absence of alpha or paired-chain data limited detectable features. A later analysis found that TCR association rates varied across HLA loci, with DRB1 alleles showing the most associated TCRs and HLA-C alleles the fewest. Because HLA typing was unavailable for some donors at each locus, only the typed subset was used in association tests. In an earlier analysis of several hundred of the donors, most TCR beta V segments were observed in productive rearrangements about 87% or about 30% of the time, broadly matching IMGT annotations. A later analysis associated 16,951 TCR beta sequences with specific HLA alleles at a false discovery rate of 0.05. In a later genetic analysis, a missense DCLRE1C variant was associated with V-gene and J-gene trimming of TCR beta chains, and the association was replicated in an independent cohort. A further reported finding was that TCR beta sequences accurately predicted the HLA-A and HLA-B alleles for most subjects in the first cohort. In a later analysis, HLA-associated TCR beta chains were found to be more clonally expanded and to have lower generation probabilities than equally common non-associated chains. Strong co-occurrence of HLA alleles, especially DR and DQ, made assigning TCR associations to individual alleles difficult. Several of the top co-occurrence clusters appeared to be linked to parvovirus B19, influenza, CMV and Epstein-Barr virus, according to a later analysis. The presence/absence analyses assumed that sequencing depth was roughly uniform across donors, and that assumption may not be true. The earlier analysis of approximately 560 of the donors excluded roughly 17 rarely observed V segments, including chromosome 9 orphons, because counts were too low. Correlated functional status among segregating V segments might be attributable to linkage disequilibrium, but an unknown experimental factor could not be ruled out. According to a later genetic analysis, donors in an Asian-associated ancestry cluster had fewer N-insertions in productive TCRs than the approximately 630-donor mean. A group of highly shared sequence variants was considered likely to be a technical artifact of the sequencing pipeline.

The cohort consisted of 666 healthy bone marrow donors. At the time of sampling, every cohort member was nominally healthy, though immune exposures that went unrecorded were likely present. The donor tested CMV seropositive, placing the donor among the approximately 290 seropositive members of the cohort. Each donor provided a peripheral blood sample, and peripheral blood mononuclear cells were used for TCR beta sequencing. Genomic DNA was extracted from the blood cell samples with the Qiagen DNeasy Blood Extraction Kit. The receptor was isolated from a man aged 45-65 years in good health and CMV-seropositive. The specimen was PBMCs.

The sequenced DNA is TGCAGCGTTGTGGTATCAGTTACAGATACGCAGTATTTT. Its product reads: CSVVVSVTDTQYF. In this chain, TRBV29-1 is recombined with TRBJ2-3; the D segment cannot be called with confidence. From its cysteine to its phenylalanine, the CDR3 spans 13 amino acids. The retained sequence is limited to the CDR3, 39 bases, with the frame set at the first base. The germline V gene sets CDR1 to SQVTM and CDR2 to ANQGSEA. Deletion took 4 bases off V and 3 bases off J, with a span of 11 bases between the germline ends.